Shown below are 28 T cell receptor beta chains from a single sample sequenced in a study of blood T cells in healthy people across ages (dated by TCRdb to 2015 to 2017). The library was made by 5' RACE. Sequencing instrument: Illumina HiSeq 2500. The second PCR ran for roughly 6 to 11 cycles and used a J-beta primer mix along with a sample-barcoded 5' primer. Through fastp at Q25 and MiXCR, TCRdb rebuilt clones from the public reads, retaining in-frame beta chains. Every distinct CDR3 protein forms one entry, paired with its most common genes and DNA. For this sample the table gives roughly 2 million distinct CDR3 sequences, of which just under 50% were detected only once. More than 2% of the sample belongs to the ten largest clones. Sequencing was performed on blood. The receptors were sampled from a woman aged 40 to 50 in good health.

CDR3 sequence (DNA): TGTGCCAGCAGTGAAGCATTAGGGACCGATACGCAGTATTTT. Protein sequence: CASSEALGTDTQYF. V gene TRBV6-1 combines with J gene TRBJ2-3, with D perhaps assigned TRBD1 or TRBD2 (5 bases each). In germline, CDR1 is MNHNS, CDR2 SASEGT. With 0 bases removed from V and 6 bases from J, the gap between germline ends came to 10 bases. This CDR3 is built from 14 residues.

This chain joins TRBV3-1 and TRBJ2-3, with 13 positions matching TRBD2. CDR3 size: 20 residues. Germline V gives CDR1 LGHDT, CDR2 YNNKEL (reference sequence). V gave up 0 bases and J gave up 3 bases; unmatched junction bases: 12. The CDR3 nucleotides read TGTGCCAGCAGCCAAGACCCTAGCCCCCGACTAGCGGGGGGAACAGATACGCAGTATTTT. Its protein product is CASSQDPSPRLAGGTDTQYF.

A single count supports this clonotype. The chain employs TRBV5-6 and TRBJ1-2; 10 bases agree with TRBD1. The CDR3 runs to 16 residues. With V trimmed by 4 bases and J by 4 bases, 10 bases remained unmatched. CDR1 is SGHDT, CDR2 YYEEEE, per germline. CDR3 region: CASSPRDRGVGYGYTF. As DNA, the CDR3 is TGTGCCAGCAGCCCCCGGGACAGGGGAGTAGGCTATGGCTACACCTTC.

The chain uses TRBV15 and TRBJ2-1; 7 nucleotides align to TRBD1. Germline CDR1 LNHNV, CDR2 YYDKDF (reference sequence). This CDR3 contains 14 residues. The J segment lost 9 bases and the V segment lost 5 bases, leaving 10 bases of the junction unmatched. The CDR3 reads CATSGLLTGTEQFF. The CDR3 nucleotides read TGTGCCACCAGCGGTTTATTGACAGGGACTGAGCAGTTCTTC.

The chain recombines TRBV4-2 with TRBJ2-5; no reliable D call. Between the trimmed V and J ends, which lost 0 bases and 7 bases, there was a span of 15 bases. CDR3 length: 15 amino acids. In germline, CDR1 is LGHNA, CDR2 YNFKEQ. CDR3 DNA sequence: TGTGCCAGCAGCCAAGATTTAGGCACGCCAGGGACCCAGTACTTC. Residues: CASSQDLGTPGTQYF.

There are a few counts of this clonotype. The chain links TRBV6-6 to TRBJ2-3, with TRBD2 as a possible D gene (5 bases). V was clipped by 7 bases and J by 2 bases, with 13 bases between them. Germline CDR1 reads MNHNY; CDR2 reads SVGAGI (reference sequence). CDR3 size: 14 residues. The CDR3 is CASKDSGNTDTQYF. The CDR3 bases are TGTGCCAGCAAAGATTCGGGGAACACAGATACGCAGTATTTT.

V and J are TRBV28 and TRBJ2-3; 8 bases match TRBD2. The germline V gene has CDR1 MDHEN and CDR2 SYDVKM. J was trimmed by 0 bases and V by 5 bases; bases with no gene match: 10. CDR3 length: 17 amino acids. The CDR3 is CASSPSLAALSTDTQYF. CDR3 DNA: TGTGCCAGCAGTCCATCACTAGCGGCTCTGAGCACAGATACGCAGTATTTT.

The chain is built from TRBV5-5 and TRBJ2-1, with 7 positions matching TRBD2. The ends lost 4 bases at V and 6 bases at J; junction bases unmatched: 10. This CDR3 is built from 15 residues. From germline, CDR1 is SGHKS and CDR2 YYEKEE (reference sequence). Here the CDR3 reads CASSPLAEVGNEQFF. The CDR3 DNA follows: TGTGCCAGCAGCCCCCTAGCGGAGGTTGGCAATGAGCAGTTCTTC.

The chain combines TRBV3-1 with TRBJ1-6, with no clear D. Trimming shortened V by 1 base and J by 9 bases, and 10 bases separated the two germline ends. CDR1 is LGHDT, CDR2 YNNKEL, per germline (reference sequence). This CDR3 has 14 amino acids. This CDR3 reads CASSQGGNGSPLHF. CDR3 DNA: TGTGCCAGCAGCCAAGGGGGTAATGGTTCACCCCTCCACTTT.

The chain couples TRBV7-9 to TRBJ2-7, with TRBD1 matching over 7 bases. V lost 2 bases and J lost 3; bases outside the gene matches: 7. Germline V lookup: CDR1 SEHNR, CDR2 FQNEAQ (reference sequence). The CDR3 runs 15 residues. The CDR3 reads CASSLSTGEIYEQYF. CDR3 nucleotides: TGTGCCAGCAGCTTAAGTACAGGGGAAATCTACGAGCAGTACTTC. Together with reference TRBV7-9 and TRBJ2-7, the CDR3 gives the full variable domain: DTGVSQNPRHKITKRGQNVTFRCDPISEHNRLYWYRQTLGQGPEFLTYFQNEAQLEKSRLLSDRFSAERPKGSFSTLEIQRTEQGDSAMYLCASSLSTGEIYEQYFGPGTRLTVT.

There are a few counts of this clonotype. The chain has TRBV12-3 or TRBV12-4 and TRBJ1-2; D is unclear. The CDR3 is 14 amino acids. The V end was cut by 6 bases, the J end by 2 bases, with 13 bases between. The CDR3 sequence: CASRSTTGNYGYTF. CDR3 nucleotides: TGTGCCAGCAGGTCCACGACGGGGAACTATGGCTACACCTTC.

The V call is TRBV2, the J call TRBJ2-7, with D possibly TRBD2 on 6 matching bases. Germline lookup yields CDR1 SNHLY and CDR2 FYNNEI. There are 13 residues in the CDR3. V gave up 11 bases and J gave up 3 bases, with 17 bases separating them. The CDR3 loop reads CALRDWEDYEQYF. The CDR3 DNA sequence: TGTGCCTTACGGGACTGGGAGGACTACGAGCAGTACTTC.

This clonotype was observed a handful of times. The rearrangement uses TRBV9 and TRBJ2-5, with TRBD2 identical over 10 bases. V shed 2 bases and J 4 bases; nucleotides not matched to a gene: 8. Germline-derived CDR1 and CDR2 are SGDLS and YYNGEE. The CDR3 totals 16 residues. The CDR3 DNA follows: TGTGCCAGCAGCGTTTCCAGCGGGGGGGCAGGAGAGACCCAGTACTTC. Amino acid sequence: CASSVSSGGAGETQYF.

V gene TRBV10-3 combines with J gene TRBJ2-7; D remains unclear. This CDR3 has 15 amino acids. The V gene's germline CDR1 is ENHRY and CDR2 SYGVKD. V lost 3 bases, J lost 1 base, and 13 bases lay in between. CDR3 amino acids: CAISDGLIRSYEQYF. The DNA of the CDR3 is TGTGCCATCAGTGACGGGCTGATCCGTTCCTACGAGCAGTACTTC.

The genes are TRBV2 and TRBJ2-1; 8 nucleotides match TRBD1. Per germline, CDR1 SNHLY and CDR2 FYNNEI. Losses at the gene ends were 5 bases for V and 1 base for J; bases not matched to a gene: 7. CDR3 length: 16 amino acids. Written as DNA, the CDR3 is TGTGCCAGCAGTCCCAGTACAGGGGGGTCCTACAATGAGCAGTTCTTC. It encodes CASSPSTGGSYNEQFF.

This clonotype was found a few times. The chain employs TRBV28 and TRBJ2-5; D might be TRBD1 (6 bases). Germline CDR1 reads MDHEN; CDR2 reads SYDVKM. This CDR3 contains 15 residues. The ends were cut back, 1 base at V and 3 bases at J, with 12 bases in the middle. The CDR3 DNA is TGTGCCAGCAGTTTATTCGGAGCAGGGGAAGAGACCCAGTACTTC. Protein product: CASSLFGAGEETQYF.

The V call is TRBV7-2, the J call TRBJ2-3, with D possibly being TRBD2 (5 bases). The V end lost 3 bases, the J end lost 6 bases, and 10 bases lay between the germline ends. Germline lookup yields CDR1 SGHTA and CDR2 FQGNSA. The CDR3 has 13 amino acids. In DNA, the CDR3 is TGTGCCAGCAGCTTGGACTTCGGGGATACGCAGTATTTT. Protein product: CASSLDFGDTQYF.

This clonotype appeared a single time. This sequence joins TRBV5-1 and TRBJ2-4; possibly TRBD1 for D (7 bases). The CDR3 has 17 residues. The V end lost 3 bases, the J end lost 0 bases, and 16 bases lay between the germline ends. Per germline, CDR1 SGHRS and CDR2 YFSETQ. The CDR3 DNA follows: TGCGCCAGCAGCTGGGGGGACAGTGGCCTAGCCAAAAACATTCAGTACTTC. It codes for CASSWGDSGLAKNIQYF. The full variable domain, rest sourced from reference TRBV5-1 and TRBJ2-4, is KAGVTQTPRYLIKTRGQQVTLSCSPISGHRSVSWYQQTPGQGLQFLFEYFSETQRNKGNFPGRFSGRQFSNSRSEMNVSTLELGDSALYLCASSWGDSGLAKNIQYFGAGTRLSVL.

This clonotype has a handful of counts. This sequence joins TRBV5-1 and TRBJ2-6; the D is unclear. This CDR3 spans 18 amino acids. The germline V gene has CDR1 SGHRS and CDR2 YFSETQ. Trimming removed 0 bases from V and 0 bases from J, with 13 bases in between. CDR3 DNA: TGCGCCAGCAGCTTGGAATTGAGGTTGGGCTCTGGGGCCAACGTCCTGACTTTC. Translated: CASSLELRLGSGANVLTF.

V gene TRBV25-1 combines with J gene TRBJ2-1, with 9 bases identical to TRBD2. Germline assignment: CDR1 MGHDK and CDR2 SYGVNS. V lost 6 bases and J lost 7; bases outside the gene matches: 13. The CDR3 has 16 amino acids. CDR3 sequence (DNA): TGTGCCAGCAGCCGCGGATTAGGCGGGGGGGCTAATGAGCAGTTCTTC. Translating gives CASSRGLGGGANEQFF. Using reference TRBV25-1 and TRBJ2-1 for the parts outside the CDR3, the full variable domain is EADIYQTPRYLVIGTGKKITLECSQTMGHDKMYWYQQDPGMELHLIHYSYGVNSTEKGDLSSESTVSRIRTEHFPLTLESARPSHTSQYLCASSRGLGGGANEQFFGPGTRLTVL.

Only a few counts were recorded for this clonotype. The genes are TRBV14 and TRBJ2-1, with 7 bases lining up with TRBD1. Germline CDR1 is SGHDN and CDR2 is FVKESK. The CDR3 consists of 12 residues. V shed 4 bases, J shed 14 bases, and the junction held 8 bases outside the gene matches. CDR3 DNA: TGTGCCAGCAGCCCACAGGGGCTAAGAGAGTTCTTC. Translating it yields CASSPQGLREFF.

The chain combines TRBV20-1 with TRBJ2-5; D possibly corresponds to TRBD2 (5 bases). The germline V gene encodes CDR1 DFQATT and CDR2 SNEGSKA (reference sequence). The CDR3 is made up of 15 amino acids. Trimming took 6 bases from V and 5 from J, leaving 22 bases between them. CDR3 sequence (DNA): TGCAGTGCCCCCACAACCCGGGATTTTAAGGAGACCCAGTACTTC. This gives the protein CSAPTTRDFKETQYF.

The chain joins TRBV29-1 to TRBJ1-1; D remains ambiguous. This CDR3 contains 12 residues. Germline V lookup: CDR1 SQVTM, CDR2 ANQGSEA. The CDR3 is CSFSESNTEAFF. The CDR3 DNA reads TGCAGTTTCTCGGAGTCAAACACTGAAGCTTTCTTT.

The V and J genes are TRBV28 and TRBJ2-1; D may match TRBD1 or TRBD2 (5 bases each). With 5 bases removed from V and 1 base from J, the gap between germline ends came to 18 bases. The germline gives CDR1 MDHEN, CDR2 SYDVKM. This CDR3 has 17 amino acids. CDR3 region: CASSPHPGPGSYNEQFF. The CDR3 DNA is TGTGCCAGCAGTCCGCACCCGGGACCTGGGTCCTACAATGAGCAGTTCTTC.

The V call is TRBV4-2, the J call TRBJ2-3, with 7 bases identical to TRBD2. The trim removed 0 bases at V and 4 bases at J, leaving 13 bases unmatched. Germline lookup yields CDR1 LGHNA and CDR2 YNFKEQ. The CDR3 is made up of 18 amino acids. CDR3 sequence reads: CASSQDQGGLGSSDTQYF. The CDR3 DNA is TGTGCCAGCAGCCAAGATCAGGGAGGACTAGGGTCCTCAGATACGCAGTATTTT.

The rearrangement uses TRBV5-1 and TRBJ1-2, with D tentatively TRBD1 (6 bases). Trimming took 4 bases from V and 6 from J, leaving 22 bases between them. CDR1 and CDR2 (germline): SGHRS, YFSETQ. CDR3 size: 16 residues. The CDR3 here is CASSEETGPSSDGYTF. CDR3 DNA: TGCGCCAGCAGCGAGGAGACAGGTCCATCCTCGGATGGCTACACCTTC.

The table lists this clonotype with a few counts. The rearrangement joins TRBV7-2 to TRBJ2-5; 7 bases line up with TRBD1. The CDR3 has 12 amino acids. The trim removed 5 bases at V and 13 bases at J, leaving 10 bases unmatched. Germline assignment: CDR1 SGHTA and CDR2 FQGNSA. The DNA of the CDR3 is TGTGCCAGCAGCCCGCCTGACAGGGTTGTGTACTTC. Translation gives CASSPPDRVVYF. Looking up the rest from reference TRBV7-2 and TRBJ2-5 gives the full variable domain: GAGVSQSPSNKVTEKGKDVELRCDPISGHTALYWYRQSLGQGLEFLIYFQGNSAPDKSGLPSDRFSAERTGGSVSTLTIQRTQQEDSAVYLCASSPPDRVVYFGPGTRLLVL.

This clonotype was observed a handful of times. This chain connects TRBV20-1 to TRBJ1-2; D may be TRBD1 (5 bases). Germline V CDR1 and CDR2: DFQATT, SNEGSKA (reference sequence). The CDR3 sequence is 14 residues long. Trimming shortened V by 3 bases and J by 1 base, and 12 bases separated the two germline ends. This chain's CDR3 is CSASPPGFNYGYTF. In DNA, the CDR3 is TGCAGTGCTAGTCCCCCAGGGTTTAACTATGGCTACACCTTC.